This T cell receptor beta chain was sequenced in a study of blood T cells in healthy people across ages. Primed by a sample-barcoded 5' primer and a J-beta primer mix, a second PCR proceeded for 7 to 11 cycles. There were at least 3 million CDR3-containing paired-end reads obtained from each sample. TCRdb ran MiXCR on the 5' RACE reads and lists one entry per CDR3 protein. The sample holds 1.5 million to 2 million distinct CDR3 sequences, roughly a third seen once. Per-sample yields of isolated PBMCs were at least 6 million. As regards this clonotype: Sequence at one end of the junction differs from germline and may be a read error.

This TCR was sampled from a woman under 40 in good health. Sequencing input: blood.

CDR3 DNA: TGTGCCAGCAGTCCGGGCGCAGATACGCAGTTTTTT. This sequence encodes CASSPGADTQFF. The J gene is TRBJ2-3, the V gene TRBV6-5; no clear D. This CDR3 comprises 12 residues. The V gene's germline CDR1 is MNHEY and CDR2 SVGAGI.